Listed here are 26 T cell receptor beta chains from one sample, sequenced in a study of cytomegalovirus exposure and HLA in healthy donors. Researchers ran the PCR with 60 Vbeta and 13 Jbeta primers. Using immunoSEQ multiplex PCR, the repertoire was profiled, and TCRdb retains in-frame clones only, with some absent. The top ten hold roughly 4% of the sample, which has about 270,000 clones, just over 85% seen once. The sample comprised PBMCs. The origin of the receptors is a man aged 35 to 55 in good health and CMV-seropositive.

V usage is TRBV28 and J usage is TRBJ2-1; TRBD2 agrees at 8 bases. Germline lookup yields CDR1 MDHEN and CDR2 SYDVKM. The CDR3 is 17 amino acids. Unmatched junction bases numbered 5, after V lost 1 base and J lost 0 bases. The CDR3 region is CASSLFSAGDSYNEQFF. CDR3 in DNA: TGTGCCAGCAGTTTATTCTCAGCGGGAGACTCCTACAATGAGCAGTTCTTC.

This clone appeared once. This chain joins TRBV5-6 and TRBJ1-6; TRBD1 matches 11 bases. The length of the CDR3 is 14 residues. From germline, CDR1 is SGHDT and CDR2 YYEEEE. The ends lost 4 bases at V and 10 bases at J; junction bases unmatched: 4. As DNA, the CDR3 is TGTGCCAGCAGCCCTGGGACAGGGGGATCACCCCTCCACTTT. It is translated as CASSPGTGGSPLHF. The variable domain in full, completed from reference TRBV5-6 and TRBJ1-6, reads DAGVTQSPTHLIKTRGQQVTLRCSPKSGHDTVSWYQQALGQGPQFIFQYYEEEERQRGNFPDRFSGHQFPNYSSELNVNALLLGDSALYLCASSPGTGGSPLHFGNGTRLTVT.

The rearrangement uses TRBV6-5 and TRBJ2-5; 7 bases match TRBD2. CDR1 and CDR2 (germline): MNHEY, SVGAGI. The CDR3 contains 15 residues. V lost 0 bases, J lost 7 bases, and 8 bases stayed unmatched. The CDR3 DNA sequence: TGTGCCAGCAGTTACTCTGGGGAGGGGAGTGGGACCCAGTACTTC. It translates to CASSYSGEGSGTQYF.

The CDR3 DNA is TGTGCCAGCAGCTTTATGACAGAAGGTACTGAAGCTTTCTTT. As protein: CASSFMTEGTEAFF. The chain combines TRBV7-2 with TRBJ1-1, with D maybe TRBD1 (5 bases). The CDR3 has 14 residues. V gave up 3 bases and J gave up 5 bases, with 13 bases separating them. Germline V CDR1 and CDR2: SGHTA, FQGNSA.

This chain links TRBV27 with TRBJ1-5; TRBD1 agrees at 9 bases. The CDR3 runs 16 residues. V gave up 6 bases and J gave up 3 bases; unmatched junction bases: 9. In germline, CDR1 is MNHEY, CDR2 SMNVEV (reference sequence). The CDR3 nucleotides read TGTGCCAGCAGCCCTATGGGGACAGGGTACAATCAGCCCCAGCATTTT. Protein product: CASSPMGTGYNQPQHF.

CDR3 residues: CASSRSKGSNTEAFF. CDR3 in DNA: TGTGCCAGCAGCCGTTCTAAGGGGTCGAACACTGAAGCTTTCTTT. The chain joins TRBV7-2 to TRBJ1-1; a weak D match, TRBD1 (5 bases). The CDR3 is 15 amino acids. Per germline, CDR1 SGHTA and CDR2 FQGNSA. V lost 5 bases and J 1 base, leaving 14 bases between the germline ends.

The chain couples TRBV6-5 to TRBJ1-2; 7 nucleotides line up with TRBD1. The V segment lost 4 bases and the J segment 4 bases; nucleotides outside the gene matches: 6. CDR1 and CDR2 from the germline V gene are MNHEY and SVGAGI. CDR3 length equals 14 residues. The CDR3 region is CASSWGTATYGYTF. The CDR3 DNA follows: TGTGCCAGCAGTTGGGGGACAGCGACCTATGGCTACACCTTC.

This sequence joins TRBV7-2 and TRBJ1-2; 10 bases fit TRBD1. The germline V gene encodes CDR1 SGHTA and CDR2 FQGNSA. This CDR3 contains 14 residues. V shed 0 bases and J 8 bases; nucleotides not matched to a gene: 3. This CDR3 is CASSLATGGDGYTF. The DNA for the CDR3 is TGTGCCAGCAGCTTAGCGACAGGGGGCGACGGCTACACCTTC.

The V gene is TRBV15, the J gene TRBJ1-2, with TRBD1 identical over 12 bases. Germline CDR1 LNHNV, CDR2 YYDKDF (reference sequence). Germline trimming cut 6 bases from V and 8 bases from J; bases unmatched to any gene: 7. The length of the CDR3 is 14 residues. Here the CDR3 reads CATRRDRGLRGYTF. DNA for the CDR3: TGTGCCACCAGAAGGGACAGGGGGCTGCGGGGCTACACCTTC.

The rearrangement uses TRBV27 and TRBJ1-5; D is unresolved. The germline V gene has CDR1 MNHEY and CDR2 SMNVEV (reference sequence). This CDR3 region has 13 residues. V lost 6 bases to trimming and J lost 0 bases, with 6 bases between them. The CDR3 loop reads CASRLYSNQPQHF. Written as DNA, the CDR3 is TGTGCCAGCAGGCTATATAGCAATCAGCCCCAGCATTTT.

V usage is TRBV13 and J usage is TRBJ2-1; 13 bases line up with TRBD2. The junction had 1 base not matched to a gene; V was cut back by 0 bases and J by 5 bases. The length of the CDR3 is 16 residues. Looked up from germline, CDR1 is PRHDT and CDR2 is FYEKMQ (reference sequence). The CDR3 DNA sequence: TGTGCCAGCAGCTTAGGAGGACTAGCGGGGGACAATGAGCAGTTCTTC. Translation gives CASSLGGLAGDNEQFF.

The chain has TRBV9 and TRBJ2-5; TRBD1 is a possible D gene (6 bases). Trimming left V 4 bases short and J 1 base short, with 14 bases between. CDR1 is SGDLS and CDR2 is YYNGEE in the germline V gene. This CDR3 contains 15 residues. CDR3 sequence (DNA): TGTGCCAGCAGCAGGTCAGGACAGTTCCAAGAGACCCAGTACTTC. It yields the protein CASSRSGQFQETQYF.

This chain joins TRBV19 and TRBJ2-7, with D unresolved. The V end was cut by 6 bases, the J end by 5 bases, with 17 bases between. This CDR3 has 14 amino acids. The germline CDR1 and CDR2 sequences are LNHDA and SQIVND (reference sequence). CDR3 in amino acids: CASSAASIIHEQYF. The CDR3 bases are TGTGCCAGTAGCGCTGCGAGCATTATCCACGAGCAGTACTTC.

The DNA of the CDR3 is TGTGCCAGCAGCGTTGGGAGCCTGAGCACAGATACGCAGTATTTT. Translation gives CASSVGSLSTDTQYF. The rearrangement uses TRBV9 and TRBJ2-3, with D possibly matching TRBD2 (5 bases). CDR3 length: 15 residues. Germline CDR1 and CDR2: SGDLS and YYNGEE. Trimming stripped 2 bases from V and 0 bases from J, with 10 bases between. The complete variable domain, with remaining parts taken from reference TRBV9 and TRBJ2-3, reads DSGVTQTPKHLITATGQRVTLRCSPRSGDLSVYWYQQSLDQGLQFLIQYYNGEERAKGNILERFSAQQFPDLHSELNLSSLELGDSALYFCASSVGSLSTDTQYFGPGTRLTVL.

This clone was counted only a few times. J is TRBJ1-5 and V is TRBV27, with TRBD1 matching over 8 bases. CDR1 is MNHEY, CDR2 SMNVEV, per germline (reference sequence). Germline trimming cut 6 bases from V and 6 bases from J; bases unmatched to any gene: 10. The CDR3 sequence is 15 residues long. This CDR3 is CASSQSGGASQPQHF. CDR3 nucleotides: TGTGCCAGCAGCCAATCAGGGGGCGCGAGTCAGCCCCAGCATTTT.

V usage is TRBV4-1 and J usage is TRBJ2-1; D is unresolved. CDR1 is MGHRA, CDR2 YSYEKL, per germline. Trimming stripped 0 bases from V and 2 bases from J, with 14 bases between. The CDR3 extends over 17 amino acids. The CDR3 protein is CASSQEMRRETYNEQFF. The CDR3 bases are TGCGCCAGCAGCCAAGAAATGAGGCGTGAAACCTACAATGAGCAGTTCTTC.

V is TRBV9 and J is TRBJ1-5, with D possibly being TRBD1 (6 bases). Germline CDR1 reads SGDLS; CDR2 reads YYNGEE. V lost 5 bases and J 7 bases, leaving 13 bases between the germline ends. There are 13 residues in the CDR3. The CDR3 spells CASSDSGGQPQHF. For the CDR3, the DNA is TGTGCCAGCAGTGATTCGGGGGGCCAGCCCCAGCATTTT.

CDR3 loop: CASSPSTDTQYF. CDR3 nucleotides: TGTGCCAGCAGCCCTAGCACAGATACGCAGTATTTT. The V gene is TRBV5-4, the J gene TRBJ2-3; no definite D call. The germline V and J ends were trimmed by 4 bases and 0 bases, with 3 bases remaining between them. Germline V gives CDR1 SGHNT, CDR2 YYREEE (reference sequence). The CDR3 loop spans 12 amino acids.

The J gene is TRBJ2-2, the V gene TRBV5-1, with a tentative D call TRBD2 (6 bases). This CDR3 has 13 amino acids. V shed 4 bases and J shed 5 bases, with 9 bases lying between them. In germline, CDR1 is SGHRS, CDR2 YFSETQ. The CDR3 loop is CASSGGTTGELFF. The CDR3 bases are TGCGCCAGCAGCGGAGGGACGACCGGGGAGCTGTTTTTT.

This rearrangement joins TRBV6-5 to TRBJ2-2, with TRBD1 matching 7 bases. Germline lookup yields CDR1 MNHEY and CDR2 SVGAGI. The CDR3 loop spans 13 amino acids. J was trimmed by 1 base and V by 10 bases; bases with no gene match: 3. Here the CDR3 DNA reads TGTGCCACCTGGACAGGGAACACCGGGGAGCTGTTTTTT. This gives the protein CATWTGNTGELFF.

The V and J genes are TRBV6-6 and TRBJ2-1; 8 bases are a match to TRBD2. Germline trimming cut 0 bases from V and 2 bases from J; bases unmatched to any gene: 3. The CDR3 consists of 16 residues. CDR1 and CDR2 (germline): MNHNY, SVGAGI (reference sequence). The CDR3 region is CASSYSRAGAYNEQFF. DNA of the CDR3: TGTGCCAGCAGTTACTCGAGAGCGGGAGCCTACAATGAGCAGTTCTTC.

This rearrangement joins TRBV2 to TRBJ2-5; the D gene is possibly TRBD2 (7 bases). Germline CDR1 reads SNHLY; CDR2 reads FYNNEI. V was pared by 1 base and J by 5 bases, with 17 bases between. CDR3 length equals 16 residues. The CDR3, as DNA: TGTGCCAGCAGTGAAGGGGGGGGCCTCCGGTCGGAGACCCAGTACTTC. Its translation: CASSEGGGLRSETQYF.

The chain uses TRBV19 and TRBJ1-1, with D tentatively TRBD1 (5 bases). V lost 3 bases and J 10 bases, leaving 12 bases between the germline ends. The germline CDR1 and CDR2 sequences are LNHDA and SQIVND (reference sequence). The CDR3 totals 12 residues. The CDR3 sequence: CASSIQGSAAFF. Written as DNA, the CDR3 is TGTGCCAGTAGTATTCAGGGTAGTGCAGCTTTCTTT.

The V call is TRBV5-4, the J call TRBJ1-1; TRBD1 agrees at 7 bases. Germline V lookup: CDR1 SGHNT, CDR2 YYREEE (reference sequence). The CDR3 contains 16 residues. J lost 4 bases, V lost 0 bases, and 9 bases had no gene match. The CDR3 loop reads CASSLAPGGVGTEAFF. The DNA of the CDR3 is TGTGCCAGCAGCTTGGCGCCAGGGGGAGTGGGCACTGAAGCTTTCTTT.

The V call is TRBV9, the J call TRBJ2-7, with D perhaps matching TRBD1 (6 bases). Germline V CDR1 and CDR2: SGDLS, YYNGEE. CDR3 length: 14 amino acids. V dropped 4 bases and J dropped 3 bases, with 14 bases sitting between them. DNA for the CDR3: TGTGCCAGCAGCCTCCTTCCGACAGGCTACGAGCAGTACTTC. This sequence encodes CASSLLPTGYEQYF.

The chain recombines TRBV15 with TRBJ1-5, with D maybe TRBD1 (5 bases). Trimming took 4 bases from V and 4 from J, leaving 14 bases between them. The CDR3 sequence is 15 residues long. CDR1 is LNHNV, CDR2 YYDKDF, per germline (reference sequence). In DNA form, the CDR3 reads TGTGCCACCAGCACTAGGGGAGGTGGAAATCAGCCCCAGCATTTT. Its translation: CATSTRGGGNQPQHF.